This T cell receptor beta chain was identified during a study of cytomegalovirus exposure and HLA in healthy donors. This clone has more than one count but fewer than ten. Data came from immunoSEQ multiplex PCR; TCRdb stores just in-frame clones and leaves some out. Altogether 120,000 to 150,000 clones are present, roughly nine tenths being singletons, with the ten largest covering just under 3%. Sequencing input: PBMCs. This clonotype was sampled from a man younger than 30 in good health and CMV-seronegative.

This CDR3 reads CASMGSLSEQFF. In DNA, the CDR3 is TGCGCCAGCATGGGTAGCCTTAGTGAGCAGTTCTTC. The chain recombines TRBV5-1 with TRBJ2-1; D ambiguous. V lost 6 bases to trimming and J lost 9 bases, with 13 bases between them. The length of the CDR3 is 12 residues. Germline V lookup: CDR1 SGHRS, CDR2 YFSETQ.